One sample yielded the 22 T cell receptor beta chains listed below, sequenced in a study of OX40 agonist ivuxolimab in advanced cancers. The assay was immunoSEQ multiplex PCR, and TCRdb's table has in-frame clones only and misses some. The sample includes just over 20,000 clones, more than 75% seen only once; the top ten take roughly 9%. Material: CD4+ or CD8+ T cells sorted from blood, obtained in a trial of the OX40 agonist ivuxolimab. The receptors originated from an adult with an advanced solid tumor such as melanoma, head and neck, liver or kidney cancer.

The rearrangement links TRBV7-2 to TRBJ1-1, with 9 positions matching TRBD1. V was pared by 1 base and J by 4 bases, with 10 bases of the junction left unmatched. This CDR3 spans 17 amino acids. Per germline, CDR1 SGHTA and CDR2 FQGNSA. The CDR3 loop reads CASSLEYNGQGPTEAFF. The CDR3 DNA reads TGTGCCAGCAGCTTAGAGTATAACGGACAGGGGCCCACTGAAGCTTTCTTT.

The gene calls are TRBV6-6 and TRBJ1-5, with D possibly TRBD1 on 5 matching bases. The CDR3 has 14 residues. Germline lookup yields CDR1 MNHNY and CDR2 SVGAGI (reference sequence). V lost 11 bases and J 3 bases, leaving 17 bases between the germline ends. As DNA, the CDR3 is TGTGCCGTCGAGGGGCAGCAGCTCAATCAGCCCCAGCATTTT. It encodes CAVEGQQLNQPQHF.

The chain recombines TRBV9 with TRBJ2-5; D is unclear. The CDR3 extends over 13 amino acids. V was pared by 0 bases and J by 7 bases, with 10 bases between. Germline CDR1 SGDLS, CDR2 YYNGEE. CDR3 DNA sequence: TGTGCCAGCAGCGTAGGCCAGTCGGCGACCCAGTACTTC. It encodes CASSVGQSATQYF.

V gene TRBV4-3 combines with J gene TRBJ1-2; 12 nucleotides agree with TRBD1. CDR1 and CDR2 from the germline V gene are LGHNA and YSLEER. V was pared by 4 bases and J by 4 bases, with 1 base of the junction left unmatched. The CDR3 has 14 residues. DNA of the CDR3: TGCGCCAGCAGCCGGGACAGGGGGCCCTATGGCTACACCTTC. Amino acids: CASSRDRGPYGYTF.

In nucleotides, the CDR3 is TGCGCCAGCAGCCAAGGGCGGGCGGGTTCCTACGAGCAGTACTTC. Translated, it gives CASSQGRAGSYEQYF. The V gene is TRBV4-1, the J gene TRBJ2-7; D perhaps matches TRBD2 (5 bases). From germline, CDR1 is MGHRA and CDR2 YSYEKL. Trimming shortened V by 1 base and J by 1 base, and 11 bases separated the two germline ends. The CDR3 loop spans 15 amino acids.

CDR3 amino acids: CATSRGSGPSYNEQFF. CDR3 coding DNA: TGTGCCACCAGCAGAGGATCAGGCCCCTCCTACAATGAGCAGTTCTTC. This chain links TRBV15 with TRBJ2-1; D is unresolved. Germline V gene lookup returns CDR1 LNHNV and CDR2 YYDKDF (reference sequence). The CDR3 has 16 amino acids. The ends were cut back, 1 base at V and 0 bases at J, with 10 bases in the middle.

In its sample, this clone is medium-sized. The V call is TRBV7-6, the J call TRBJ1-4; D is unresolved. CDR3 length equals 18 residues. V was trimmed by 1 base and J by 4 bases, leaving 19 bases between them. Germline lookup yields CDR1 SGHVS and CDR2 FNYEAQ. The CDR3 reads CASSLGSAGMGSNEKLFF. CDR3 in DNA: TGTGCCAGCAGCTTAGGTTCGGCCGGCATGGGGAGTAATGAAAAACTGTTTTTT.

This clone showed up just a few times. The chain recombines TRBV19 with TRBJ1-5; maybe TRBD1 (6 bases). The CDR3 covers 17 residues. Germline assignment: CDR1 LNHDA and CDR2 SQIVND (reference sequence). Trimming cost V 5 bases and J 2 bases, with 19 bases left between them. CDR3 nucleotides: TGTGCCAGTAGTCCCGGATGGAGGGGGGCAGGCAATCAGCCCCAGCATTTT. Amino acids: CASSPGWRGAGNQPQHF.

V usage is TRBV5-1 and J usage is TRBJ2-5, with a tentative D call TRBD1 (5 bases). V lost 2 bases, J lost 2 bases, and 7 bases lay in between. In germline, CDR1 is SGHRS, CDR2 YFSETQ. This CDR3 contains 13 residues. CDR3 bases: TGCGCCAGCAGCTTACAGGTTCAAGAGACCCAGTACTTC. Amino acid sequence: CASSLQVQETQYF.

The chain combines TRBV6-9 with TRBJ2-7; tentative D call: TRBD1 (5 bases). The germline CDR1 and CDR2 sequences are MNHGY and SVAAGI. The CDR3 runs 12 residues. Trimming stripped 6 bases from V and 9 bases from J, with 15 bases between. This CDR3 is CASRCPQVLQYF. The CDR3 DNA sequence: TGTGCCAGCAGATGCCCACAGGTCTTGCAGTACTTC.

The chain carries TRBV6-5 and TRBJ1-2; no firm D call. The germline V gene encodes CDR1 MNHEY and CDR2 SVGAGI. The CDR3 consists of 13 residues. V was shortened by 2 bases and J by 8 bases, with 12 bases between the two germline ends. The CDR3 loop reads CASSYGESNGYTF. The CDR3 DNA sequence: TGTGCCAGCAGTTACGGGGAATCTAACGGCTACACCTTC.

This clone came up a few times. The rearrangement links TRBV4-1 to TRBJ2-3; 15 bases line up with TRBD2. The J segment lost 2 bases and the V segment lost 2 bases, leaving 11 bases of the junction unmatched. In germline, CDR1 is MGHRA, CDR2 YSYEKL. This CDR3 is 20 amino acids long. The CDR3 bases are TGCGCCAGCAGCCAAAAGGGACTAGCGGGGGGTACCTGGAACACAGATACGCAGTATTTT. It encodes CASSQKGLAGGTWNTDTQYF.

The rearrangement links TRBV7-6 to TRBJ2-3; D is uncertain. Germline CDR1 is SGHVS and CDR2 is FNYEAQ. The CDR3 totals 13 residues. Trimming cost V 3 bases and J 4 bases, with 8 bases left between them. The CDR3 is CASSFTLADTQYF. CDR3 bases: TGTGCCAGCAGCTTTACACTTGCAGATACGCAGTATTTT.

There are a few counts of this clone. The chain has TRBV7-2 and TRBJ2-2; tentative D call: TRBD1 (5 bases). V lost 9 bases and J lost 4, with 24 bases in between. Germline lookup yields CDR1 SGHTA and CDR2 FQGNSA. This CDR3 has 17 residues. The CDR3 DNA is TGTGCCAGTACCCCTGGGGCAGGTGTCGTCGGCACCGGGGAGCTGTTTTTT. It encodes CASTPGAGVVGTGELFF.

The CDR3 nucleotides read TGTGCCAGCAGTGTTAGTATACAGGGTAACTATCAGCCCCAGCATTTT. Amino acids: CASSVSIQGNYQPQHF. The chain links TRBV6-1 to TRBJ1-5, with a weak D call TRBD1 (6 bases). The CDR3 totals 16 residues. V was clipped by 4 bases and J by 5 bases, with 18 bases between them. From germline, CDR1 is MNHNS and CDR2 SASEGT.

The chain's CDR3 is CASSGGTGGGRGYTF. The CDR3 DNA reads as TGTGCCAGCAGTGGCGGGACAGGGGGCGGGAGGGGCTACACCTTC. The chain is built from TRBV6-1 and TRBJ1-2, with TRBD1 matching 12 bases. This CDR3 is 15 amino acids long. V lost 4 bases and J lost 8; bases outside the gene matches: 8. Germline lookup yields CDR1 MNHNS and CDR2 SASEGT.

The V gene is TRBV6-1, the J gene TRBJ2-3; 9 bases are shared with TRBD1. CDR3 length equals 17 residues. The trim removed 4 bases at V and 1 base at J, leaving 9 bases unmatched. CDR1 and CDR2 from the germline V gene are MNHNS and SASEGT. In nucleotides, the CDR3 is TGTGCCAGCAGTGCGGGACAGGGACTTTGGGGCACAGATACGCAGTATTTT. Residues: CASSAGQGLWGTDTQYF.

This clone has more than one count but fewer than ten. V is TRBV7-2 and J is TRBJ1-4, with a weak D call TRBD1 (5 bases). Per the germline V gene, CDR1 is SGHTA and CDR2 is FQGNSA. The CDR3 covers 15 residues. V lost 6 bases and J lost 4, with 15 bases in between. CDR3 residues: CASRDPGQDNEKLFF. CDR3 DNA: TGTGCCAGCAGGGACCCCGGACAAGATAATGAAAAACTGTTTTTT.

This clone is judged medium-sized. This chain uses TRBV2 with TRBJ2-2; tentatively, D is TRBD1 (6 bases). V gave up 7 bases and J gave up 6 bases, with 15 bases separating them. CDR1 is SNHLY and CDR2 is FYNNEI in the germline V gene. CDR3 length: 14 amino acids. The CDR3, as DNA: TGTGCCAGCAAGGGGGTAGTCAACGCCGGGGAGCTGTTTTTT. Protein: CASKGVVNAGELFF.

The chain employs TRBV25-1 and TRBJ1-1, with 8 bases aligning to TRBD1. The CDR3 has 15 amino acids. Germline CDR1 reads MGHDK; CDR2 reads SYGVNS. With V trimmed by 7 bases and J by 5 bases, 12 bases remained unmatched. CDR3 sequence (DNA): TGTGCCAGCACCAGCTCGGACAGGGTATGGACTGAAGCTTTCTTT. Translating gives CASTSSDRVWTEAFF.

The J gene is TRBJ2-7, the V gene TRBV7-2; a weak D match, TRBD2 (5 bases). Germline V gene sequence: CDR1 SGHTA, CDR2 FQGNSA. V lost 3 bases to trimming and J lost 3 bases, with 12 bases between them. The CDR3 is 14 amino acids. CDR3 sequence (DNA): TGTGCCAGCAGCTTCGGAATCCGGGACTACGAGCAGTACTTC. Its translation: CASSFGIRDYEQYF.

This rearrangement joins TRBV5-6 to TRBJ2-1; D not resolved. This CDR3 has 13 amino acids. Germline CDR1 and CDR2: SGHDT and YYEEEE. The V gene lost 2 bases and the J gene lost 7 bases, with 10 bases spanning the gap. As DNA, the CDR3 is TGTGCCAGCAGCTTTCCTAGTTTAAATGAGCAGTTCTTC. It yields the protein CASSFPSLNEQFF.